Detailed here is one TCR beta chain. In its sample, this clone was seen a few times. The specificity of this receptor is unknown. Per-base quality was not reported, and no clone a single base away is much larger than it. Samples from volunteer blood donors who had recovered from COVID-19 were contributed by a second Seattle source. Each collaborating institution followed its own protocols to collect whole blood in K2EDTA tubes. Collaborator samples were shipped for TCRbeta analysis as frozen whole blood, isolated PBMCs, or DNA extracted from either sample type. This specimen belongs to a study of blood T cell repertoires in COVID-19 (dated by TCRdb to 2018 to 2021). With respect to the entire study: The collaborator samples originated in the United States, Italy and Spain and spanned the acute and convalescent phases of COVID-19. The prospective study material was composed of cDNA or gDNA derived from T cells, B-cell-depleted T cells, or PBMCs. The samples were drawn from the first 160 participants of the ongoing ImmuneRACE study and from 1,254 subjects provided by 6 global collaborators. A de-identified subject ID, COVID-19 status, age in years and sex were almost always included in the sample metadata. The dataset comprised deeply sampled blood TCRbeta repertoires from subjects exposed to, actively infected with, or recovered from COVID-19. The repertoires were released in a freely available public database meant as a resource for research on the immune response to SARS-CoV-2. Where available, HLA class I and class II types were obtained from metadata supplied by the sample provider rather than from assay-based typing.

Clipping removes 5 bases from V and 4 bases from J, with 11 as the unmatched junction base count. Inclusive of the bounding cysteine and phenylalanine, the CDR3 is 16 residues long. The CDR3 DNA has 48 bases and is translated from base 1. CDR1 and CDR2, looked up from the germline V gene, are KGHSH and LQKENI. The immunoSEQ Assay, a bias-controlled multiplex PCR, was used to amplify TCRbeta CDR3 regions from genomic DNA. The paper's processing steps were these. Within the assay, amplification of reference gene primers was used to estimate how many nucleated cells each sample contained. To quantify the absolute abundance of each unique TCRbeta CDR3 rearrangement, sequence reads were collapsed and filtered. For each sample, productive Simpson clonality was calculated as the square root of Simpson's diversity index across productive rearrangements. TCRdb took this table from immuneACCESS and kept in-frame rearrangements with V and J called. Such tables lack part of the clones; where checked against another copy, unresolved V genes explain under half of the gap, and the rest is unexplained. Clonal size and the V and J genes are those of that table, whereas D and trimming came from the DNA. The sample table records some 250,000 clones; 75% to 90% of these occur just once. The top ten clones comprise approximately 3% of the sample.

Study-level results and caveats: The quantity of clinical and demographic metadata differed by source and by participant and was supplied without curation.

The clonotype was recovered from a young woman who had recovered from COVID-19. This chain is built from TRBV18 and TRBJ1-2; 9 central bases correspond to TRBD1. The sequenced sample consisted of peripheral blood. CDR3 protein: CASSSTGTGIGYGYTF. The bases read TGTGCCAGCTCATCTACCGGGACAGGGATCGGCTATGGCTACACCTTC.